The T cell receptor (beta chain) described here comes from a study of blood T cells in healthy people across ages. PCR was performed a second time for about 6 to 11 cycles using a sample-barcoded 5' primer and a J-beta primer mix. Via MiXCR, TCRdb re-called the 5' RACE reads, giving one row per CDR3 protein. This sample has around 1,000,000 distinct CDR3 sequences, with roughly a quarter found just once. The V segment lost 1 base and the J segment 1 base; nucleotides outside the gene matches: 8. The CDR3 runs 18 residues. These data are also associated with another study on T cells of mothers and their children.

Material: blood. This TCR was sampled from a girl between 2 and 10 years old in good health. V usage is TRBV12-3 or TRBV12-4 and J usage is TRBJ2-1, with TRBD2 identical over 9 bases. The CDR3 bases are TGTGCCAGCAGTTTAGTAGCGGGGGATCTGATTTCCTACAATGAGCAGTTCTTC. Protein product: CASSLVAGDLISYNEQFF.